The source of this T cell receptor (beta chain) is a study of blood T cell repertoires in COVID-19. Libraries were prepared by immunoSEQ multiplex PCR; TCRdb keeps only in-frame clonotypes and omits some of them. The sample carries approximately 320,000 clones, roughly 90% recorded once. V was shortened by 5 bases and J by 4 bases, with 15 bases between the two germline ends. Germline V gives CDR1 SGHAT, CDR2 FQNNGV. There are 14 residues in the CDR3. The receptor was derived from a man aged 55 to 70 who had recovered from COVID-19. The specimen was PBMCs or T cells enriched from blood (not recorded which). V usage is TRBV11-2 and J usage is TRBJ2-7; D perhaps matches TRBD2 (6 bases). The chain's CDR3 is CASSGGTFWYEQYF. CDR3 DNA sequence: TGTGCCAGCAGCGGAGGGACGTTCTGGTACGAGCAGTACTTC.